The TCR beta chain described here comes from a study of Ad26.COV2.S vaccination and SARS-CoV-2 variants (dated by TCRdb to about 2021). Looking at the study overall: Donors in the vaccine arm were drawn from COV1001, a multicentre, randomized, double-blind, placebo-controlled phase I-IIa trial testing Ad26.COV2.S in healthy adults. A total of approximately 30 samples were included in the TCR-sequenced set, comprising roughly 19 Ad26.COV2.S vaccine recipients, 5 placebo recipients and 8 SARS-CoV-2 convalescent individuals. Ad26.COV2.S was administered intramuscularly at a dose of 5x10^10 or 1x10^11 viral particles, either as one shot or as two shots given 56 days apart. TCRbeta repertoire sequencing was used to assess the specificity and breadth of SARS-CoV-2-reactive T cell receptors after Ad26.COV2.S vaccination. Investigators remained blinded to trial group allocation during experiments and outcome assessment. Participants in the trial were split at random into five groups of five each, receiving low-dose or high-dose Ad26.COV2.S once or twice, or else placebo on both occasions.

General conclusions and limits of the study: The study was not powered for comparison of responses between vaccine doses or regimens. After vaccination, substantial breadth of spike-specific CD8+ and CD4+ T cell responses was reported. Vaccine and placebo recipients had similar non-spike TCR breadth, a finding consistent with the vaccine containing only spike. It was noted by the authors that total T cell responses may have been underestimated by the TCR breadth and depth analyses. Spike-specific TCR breadth was higher in Ad26.COV2.S recipients than in placebo recipients (P = 0.0014).

The immunoSEQ Assay was the method used to sequence TCRbeta CDR3 regions. After extraction, genomic DNA underwent amplification by bias-controlled multiplex PCR, followed by high-throughput sequencing. As for the original processing: To quantify the absolute abundance of each unique TCRbeta CDR3 region, sequences were collapsed and filtered. Usable DNA was measured by amplifying reference genes present in all nucleated cells, and TCRbeta template counts were normalized to that usable DNA to estimate T cell fraction. Repertoire TCRs were annotated as SARS-CoV-2-specific by exact matching of V gene, CDR3 amino acid sequence and J gene to a known reactive TCR set. MIRA supplied the reference SARS-CoV-2 TCR set, which was filtered for enrichment in COVID-19-positive ImmuneCODE repertoires so that public or cross-reactive TCRs were removed. Using the MIRA antigens, annotated TCRs were further analysed by specific ORF or by position within an ORF. Depth was the summed frequency of annotated unique rearrangements, while breadth was defined as annotated unique rearrangements over total unique productive rearrangements. TCR breadth was compared between groups using two-sided Wilcoxon rank-sum tests. TCRdb retrieved this table from immuneACCESS and kept in-frame rearrangements only. Not all clones are present; in checked studies, unresolved V genes account for under half, and no reason is known for the remainder. Clone size and the V and J calls come from that table; the DNA yielded D and trimming. Across this sample there are about 390,000 clones, with roughly nine tenths seen only once. The ten largest clones take up more than 3% of the sample.

Details on this clone: The target of this receptor is not known. No clone much larger than this one lies a single base away; base qualities are absent.

The meaning of the sample's treatment or condition label: some 20 received Ad26.COV2.S at low or high dose, single or two shots; about 5 received placebo; per-sample allocation not given. For vaccine and placebo recipients, repertoires were sequenced using samples collected on day 63 after the first injection. In Cohort 1b, 20 to 25 adults aged 18-55 years were enrolled at a single site in Boston, USA, between 29 July and 7 August 2020. Ad26.COV2.S consisted of a replication-incompetent adenovirus type 26 vector by which a prefusion-stabilized SARS-CoV-2 spike protein from the original Wuhan strain was expressed. Reading the germline V gene gives CDR1 WSHSY and CDR2 SAAADI. V loses 8 bases, J loses 0 bases, and the germline ends lie 11 bases apart. From cysteine to phenylalanine, the CDR3 is 15 amino acids long. The sequence is cut down to CDR3 DNA, 45 bases in frame from base 1.

This chain joins TRBV10-2 to TRBJ2-6; the D region may be TRBD1 or TRBD2, each matching 5 bases equally. Sequenced here: peripheral blood, sampled in a trial of Ad26.COV2.S vaccine versus placebo. The clonotype was recovered from a person between 18 and 60 years old who received the Ad26.COV2.S COVID-19 vaccine or a placebo. The CDR3 is CASRDGYSGANVLTF. The sequenced DNA: TGCGCCAGCCGGGACGGTTACTCTGGGGCCAACGTCCTGACTTTC.